This T cell receptor (beta chain) was recorded in a study of cytomegalovirus exposure and HLA in healthy donors. Germline V gene sequence: CDR1 ENHRY, CDR2 SYGVKD. Trimming removed 6 bases from V and 0 bases from J; junction bases left unmatched: 6. This CDR3 is built from 17 residues. This PCR relied on a set of 60 Vbeta primers and 13 Jbeta primers. The protocol was immunoSEQ multiplex PCR, while the TCRdb copy is restricted to in-frame clones and leaves out a portion. The table has 160,000 or so clones, around 80% seen once. Notes on the study in general: Specificity of three CMV-associated chains for CMV antigens was verified in vitro. Later analysis placed DRB1 highest and HLA-C lowest in TCR association rates, which differed by HLA locus. A cluster of highly shared sequence variants was likely a sequencing artifact. By a later analysis, the bulk of CMV-associated TCR beta chains appeared HLA-restricted.

This clone showed up just a few times. Its specificity is not known. The sample was PBMCs. The chain links TRBV10-3 to TRBJ2-6, with TRBD1 matching over 9 bases. The TCR was taken from a man aged 35 to 55 in good health and CMV-seronegative. In nucleotides, the CDR3 is TGTGCCATCAGCCGGGACAGGGCTTCCTCTGGGGCCAACGTCCTGACTTTC. Translating it yields CAISRDRASSGANVLTF.